Listed below are T cell receptor beta chains from one sample, sequenced in a study of T cell responses to AZD1222 COVID-19 vaccine. Assay: immunoSEQ multiplex PCR; the TCRdb copy retains only in-frame clones and omits some. The repertoire includes 90,000 to 120,000 clones, 75% to 90% of them detected once, and 4% to 5.5% sits in the top ten. The material sequenced was peripheral blood, taken on day 0 of AZD1222 vaccination. All receptors come from an adult in good health. The CDR3 runs from the conserved cysteine through the conserved F or W. The order of the fields is clone size, CDR3 length, V gene, J gene, D gene, CDR3 protein, CDR3 DNA. D genes are given only for firm matches. Size is omitted from some rows. Given values are once, few, many or a class for expanded clones.

abundance: NA
len: 18
v_gene: TRBV19
j_gene: TRBJ2-6
d_gene: NA
CDR3aa: CASSMVIGLASGANVLTF
CDR3nt: TGTGCCAGTAGTATGGTGATAGGGTTGGCCTCTGGGGCCAACGTCCTGACTTTC

abundance: NA
len: 14
v_gene: TRBV2
j_gene: TRBJ1-5
d_gene: NA
CDR3aa: CASSGDVSDQPQHF
CDR3nt: TGTGCCAGCAGCGGGGACGTTTCAGATCAGCCCCAGCATTTT

abundance: NA
len: 13
v_gene: TRBV6-5
j_gene: TRBJ2-1
d_gene: TRBD1
CDR3aa: CASRDSGYNEQFF
CDR3nt: TGTGCCAGCCGGGACAGCGGCTACAATGAGCAGTTCTTC

abundance: NA
len: 18
v_gene: TRBV21-1
j_gene: TRBJ2-7
d_gene: NA
CDR3aa: CASSKAGPGTQGAYEQYF
CDR3nt: TGTGCCAGCAGCAAAGCTGGCCCCGGGACCCAAGGAGCCTACGAGCAGTACTTC

abundance: NA
len: 15
v_gene: TRBV9
j_gene: TRBJ1-1
d_gene: NA
CDR3aa: CASSVDGLSGTEAFF
CDR3nt: TGTGCCAGCAGCGTAGATGGTCTTAGCGGCACTGAAGCTTTCTTT

abundance: NA
len: 14
v_gene: TRBV7-9
j_gene: TRBJ1-1
d_gene: NA
CDR3aa: CASSLRQMNTEAFF
CDR3nt: TGTGCCAGCAGCTTACGACAGATGAACACTGAAGCTTTCTTT

abundance: NA
len: 17
v_gene: TRBV5-1
j_gene: TRBJ2-3
d_gene: TRBD2
CDR3aa: CASSSRPGGGSTDTQYF
CDR3nt: TGCGCCAGCAGCTCCCGGCCCGGGGGGGGTTCGACAGATACGCAGTATTTT

abundance: NA
len: 17
v_gene: TRBV10-1
j_gene: TRBJ1-1
d_gene: TRBD1
CDR3aa: CATQGQGARGWDTEAFF
CDR3nt: TGCGCCACTCAGGGACAGGGGGCGCGGGGTTGGGACACTGAAGCTTTCTTT

abundance: once
len: 15
v_gene: TRBV18
j_gene: TRBJ2-2
d_gene: NA
CDR3aa: CASSPAYSHGGELFF
CDR3nt: TGTGCCAGCTCACCGGCCTACTCCCACGGCGGGGAGCTGTTTTTT

abundance: NA
len: 14
v_gene: TRBV18
j_gene: TRBJ1-4
d_gene: NA
CDR3aa: CASSPKTGNEKLFF
CDR3nt: TGTGCCAGCTCACCAAAGACAGGAAATGAAAAACTGTTTTTT

abundance: NA
len: 16
v_gene: TRBV28
j_gene: TRBJ2-5
d_gene: TRBD2
CDR3aa: CASSLTSGRAGETQYF
CDR3nt: TGTGCCAGCAGTTTAACTAGCGGGAGGGCCGGTGAGACCCAGTACTTC

abundance: NA
len: 16
v_gene: TRBV14
j_gene: TRBJ1-1
d_gene: NA
CDR3aa: CASSQDGRPRNTEAFF
CDR3nt: TGTGCCAGCAGCCAAGATGGGCGACCCAGGAACACTGAAGCTTTCTTT

abundance: NA
len: 13
v_gene: TRBV29-1
j_gene: TRBJ2-7
d_gene: TRBD1
CDR3aa: CSVTGTGVHEQYF
CDR3nt: TGCAGCGTAACCGGGACAGGGGTCCACGAGCAGTACTTC